This T cell receptor beta chain was found in a study of high-grade serous ovarian cancer treatment subgroups. At the level of the study: Each sample yielded on average roughly 7,500 unique TCR beta rearrangements from roughly 15,000 reads. General study points: TCR relatedness rose with neoantigen level and trended with mutation load. CDR1 and CDR2 were left unanalyzed; analyses focused on CDR3.

Method: immunoSEQ multiplex PCR; TCRdb's copy keeps in-frame clones and lacks some. This repertoire shows thousands of clones, about two thirds found once; its top ten account for approximately 6%. Tumor samples were obtained before definitive surgery or chemotherapy. With 1 base clipped from V and 2 bases from J, the junction kept 3 bases outside the gene matches. Per germline, CDR1 SEHNR and CDR2 FQNEAQ (reference sequence). This CDR3 is built from 17 residues. A word on this clone: Antigen unknown.

This TCR derives from a human donor with high-grade serous ovarian cancer. This chain uses TRBV7-9 with TRBJ2-1; 12 bases align to TRBD2. The sequenced material came from tumor tissue. The CDR3 nucleotides are TGTGCCAGCAGCTTAGTTTGGACTAGCGGGACCTACAATGAGCAGTTCTTC. Translating gives CASSLVWTSGTYNEQFF.